A selection of T cell receptor beta chains follows, all from one sample in a study of T cell repertoires and leukemia-associated antigens. No cognate antigen is known for these TCRs. TCRdb passed the 5' RACE reads through MiXCR, listing each CDR3 protein once. The sample has 11,000 or so distinct CDR3 sequences, 35% to 45% seen once. Sequenced: CD3+ T cells sorted from blood and cultured. Every receptor here comes from a female donor in good health. Both conserved end residues are trimmed from each CDR3.

TRBJ2-1 TRBV4-2 ASSQVLGGLAYNEQF
TRBJ1-6 TRBV27 ASSLRHLGVEDSPLH
TRBJ1-1 TRBV20-1 SAELPGSNTEAF
TRBJ2-7 TRBV4-2 ASSQAGYAYEQY
TRBJ2-2 TRBV7-8 ASIKHKQHTGELF
TRBJ1-2 TRBV10-3 AISERLGYGYA
TRBJ2-7 TRBV5-1 ASSLQGYEQY
TRBJ2-1 TRBV5-4 ASSWTSGNEQF
TRBJ2-1 TRBV20-1 SARAGTSGYNEQF
TRBJ2-1 TRBV27 ASAFGVNGRF
TRBJ1-2 TRBV5-1 ASSLGQGGNYGYT
TRBJ2-5 TRBV20-1 SASWLGEETQY
TRBJ2-3 TRBV7-9 ASSLPGASTDTQY
TRBJ2-3 TRBV6-5 ASSSSGASTDTQY
TRBJ2-3 TRBV20-1 SARVGTGRDTQY
TRBJ2-7 TRBV11-3 ASSPGVWRDNPYEQY
TRBJ1-2 TRBV9 ASSVDSYGYT
TRBJ2-2 TRBV7-2 ASSSGSEPTGELF
TRBJ2-1 TRBV5-1 ASSISPGLPSYNEQF
TRBJ2-1 TRBV2 ASSPQAPAYNEQF
TRBJ2-5 TRBV7-9 ASSRTSGQGTQY
TRBJ2-2 TRBV29-1 SVEKGRGATGELF